This T cell receptor beta chain was found in a study of blood T cell repertoires in COVID-19 (dated by TCRdb to 2020 to 2022). For the wider study: Samples from collaborators originated in the United States, Italy and Spain and spanned both the acute and convalescent phases of COVID-19. The material from the prospective study consisted of cDNA or gDNA derived from T cells, B-cell-depleted T cells, or PBMCs. The dataset comprised deeply sampled blood TCRbeta repertoires from subjects exposed to, actively infected with, or recovered from COVID-19. The repertoires were made available in a free public database intended to serve as a resource for research on the immune response to SARS-CoV-2. The samples were drawn from the first 160 participants of the ongoing ImmuneRACE study and from over 950 subjects provided by 6 global collaborators. Sample metadata almost always included a de-identified subject ID, COVID-19 status, age in years and sex. HLA class I and class II types, where available, came from metadata supplied by the sample provider rather than from assay-based typing.

Including cysteine and phenylalanine, the CDR3 has 14 amino acids. Of the read, only the CDR3 DNA is kept; its 42 bases are in frame from base 1. Per the germline V gene, SGHTA is the CDR1 and FQGNSA is the CDR2. At the junction V is shortened by 5 bases and J by 10 bases; bases outside the gene matches: 6. Findings and caveats that apply to the study as a whole: The quantity of clinical and demographic metadata differed by source and by participant and was supplied without curation.

Each collaborating institution followed its own protocols to collect whole blood in K2EDTA tubes. Collaborator samples were shipped for TCRbeta analysis as frozen whole blood, isolated PBMCs, or DNA extracted from either sample type. TCRbeta CDR3 regions were amplified from genomic DNA by means of the immunoSEQ Assay, a bias-controlled multiplex PCR. The authors processed their data as follows. The number of nucleated cells in each sample was estimated from the amplification of reference gene primers within the assay. To quantify the absolute abundance of each unique TCRbeta CDR3 rearrangement, sequence reads were collapsed and filtered. For each sample, productive Simpson clonality was calculated as the square root of Simpson's diversity index across productive rearrangements. The source is immuneACCESS, and TCRdb retained only in-frame sequences with V and J called. Part of the clones is not carried over; for the studies checked, unresolved V genes explain less than half of this, and the remainder is unexplained. For V, J and clone size, that table is used; D and trimming come from the DNA. The sample profile shows some 59,000 clones; roughly 81% of them were found once. The top ten hold over 4.5% of the sample.

About this clone: Its antigen is still unknown. No base qualities exist here, and no much larger clone lies one base off it.

The sequenced sample was peripheral blood. This receptor was obtained from a woman in her sixties or seventies with acute or convalescent COVID-19. The sequence is built from TRBV7-2 and TRBJ1-6, with TRBD1 identical over 9 junction bases. The bases read TGTGCCAGCAGCGCCACAGGGGGCGAATCACCCCTCCACTTT. Translated, it reads CASSATGGESPLHF. Outside the CDR3, residues come from the reference TRBV7-2 and TRBJ1-6 proteins, so the full variable domain is: GAGVSQSPSNKVTEKGKDVELRCDPISGHTALYWYRQSLGQGLEFLIYFQGNSAPDKSGLPSDRFSAERTGGSVSTLTIQRTQQEDSAVYLCASSATGGESPLHFGNGTRLTVT.